The rows below give T cell receptor beta chains drawn from one sample of a study of blood T cell repertoires in COVID-19. TCRdb keeps only in-frame clones here, not all; method: immunoSEQ multiplex PCR. Of 250,000 to 300,000 clones listed, roughly 90% are singletons. Sequencing was done on a sample of peripheral blood. Every receptor here comes from a woman in her twenties or thirties with COVID-19, enrolled during active disease. CDR3s include the opening cysteine and the closing phenylalanine or tryptophan. A D gene is named only where the DNA matches it firmly. The size of a clone is reported for some rows only, either as once, few or many, or as a class for expanded clones.

>TRBJ1-1|TRBV12-5|TRBD1|NA
CASGGRFGTEDTEAFF
TGTGCTAGTGGTGGTAGGTTCGGGACAGAAGACACTGAAGCTTTCTTT
>TRBJ1-1|TRBV5-6|NA|few
CASSLAEQTAEAFF
TGTGCCAGCAGCTTGGCGGAGCAGACAGCGGAAGCTTTCTTT
>TRBJ2-2|TRBV3-1/TRBV3-2|TRBD1|NA
CASSHYRGNTGELFF
TGTGCCAGCAGCCACTACAGGGGGAACACCGGGGAGCTGTTTTTT
>TRBJ2-4|TRBV27|TRBD1|NA
CASSSETGLNIQYF
TGTGCCAGCAGTTCCGAGACAGGGTTAAACATTCAGTACTTC
>TRBJ2-1|TRBV7-9|NA|NA
CASQSLYNEQFF
TGTGCCAGCCAGTCCCTCTACAATGAGCAGTTCTTC
>TRBJ1-5|TRBV10-2|NA|NA
CASSPDGGQPQHF
TGCGCCAGCAGCCCAGACGGAGGTCAGCCCCAGCATTTT
>TRBJ1-1|TRBV29-1|TRBD1|NA
CSVVSQGAITEAFF
TGCAGCGTTGTGTCTCAGGGGGCTATCACTGAAGCTTTCTTT
>TRBJ2-6|TRBV29-1|TRBD1|many
CSVEQGASGANVLTF
TGCAGCGTTGAACAGGGGGCCTCTGGGGCCAACGTCCTGACTTTC
>TRBJ1-3|TRBV3-1/TRBV3-2|NA|NA
CASSQEGGSSGNTIYF
TGTGCCAGCAGCCAAGAGGGCGGGAGCTCTGGAAACACCATATATTTT
>TRBJ2-7|TRBV5-1|TRBD1|NA
CASSLDSGGAGEQYF
TGCGCCAGCAGCTTGGACTCAGGGGGTGCCGGCGAGCAGTACTTC
>TRBJ1-5|TRBV10-3|NA|NA
CATRDPLTQTFLQPQHF
TGTGCCACCCGTGACCCCTTAACTCAGACATTCCTTCAGCCCCAGCATTTT
>TRBJ2-7|TRBV27|TRBD1|NA
CASSPSTGALEQYF
TGTGCCAGCAGTCCGTCGACAGGGGCTCTGGAGCAGTACTTC
>TRBJ2-1|TRBV2|TRBD2|NA
CARQSLGLAGATEQFF
TGTGCCAGACAGTCCTTGGGGCTAGCGGGAGCTACTGAGCAGTTCTTC
>TRBJ1-5|TRBV28|TRBD1|NA
CASSVTGGNQPQHF
TGTGCCAGCAGCGTTACAGGGGGCAATCAGCCCCAGCATTTT
>TRBJ2-7|TRBV11-2|NA|NA
CASSSLWSASYEQYF
TGTGCCAGCAGCTCCCTGTGGAGCGCTTCCTACGAGCAGTACTTC
>TRBJ1-5|TRBV15|NA|NA
CATSTGNSNQPQHF
TGTGCCACCAGCACAGGTAATAGCAATCAGCCCCAGCATTTT
>TRBJ1-4|TRBV5-1|NA|NA
CASSSGQPTNEKLFF
TGCGCCAGCAGCTCGGGACAACCAACTAATGAAAAACTGTTTTTT
>TRBJ1-1|TRBV25-1|NA|NA
CASRRRGSPNTEAFF
TGTGCCAGCAGAAGAAGGGGCAGCCCGAACACTGAAGCTTTCTTT
>TRBJ1-5|TRBV5-1|NA|NA
CASSLGHPNQPQHF
TGCGCCAGCAGCTTGGGACACCCCAATCAGCCCCAGCATTTT
>TRBJ1-1|TRBV29-1|NA|NA
CSVVLKYGRPGGTEAFF
TGCAGCGTCGTTTTGAAGTACGGAAGACCGGGAGGCACTGAAGCTTTCTTT
>TRBJ2-7|TRBV27|TRBD2|NA
CASRGTSGRWGEQYF
TGTGCCAGCAGGGGGACTAGCGGGAGATGGGGCGAGCAGTACTTC
>TRBJ2-2|TRBV7-2|NA|NA
CASSLDSATDTGELFF
TGTGCCAGCAGCTTAGATTCCGCCACGGACACCGGGGAGCTGTTTTTT
>TRBJ2-3|TRBV28|NA|NA
CASSLWAQSTDTQYF
TGTGCCAGCAGTTTATGGGCCCAAAGCACAGATACGCAGTATTTT
>TRBJ2-1|TRBV6-1|NA|NA
CASSEDGKAYNEQFF
TGTGCCAGCAGTGAGGACGGGAAGGCCTACAATGAGCAGTTCTTC
>TRBJ1-5|TRBV28|TRBD1|many
CASSTGGTGDQPQHF
TGTGCCAGCAGCACCGGAGGGACAGGGGATCAGCCCCAGCATTTT
>TRBJ2-1|TRBV27|NA|NA
CASRTFSSYNEQFF
TGTGCCAGCAGGACATTTAGCTCCTACAATGAGCAGTTCTTC
>TRBJ1-2|TRBV5-1|NA|NA
CASSPRHLNYGYTF
TGCGCCAGCAGCCCCAGACACCTAAACTATGGCTACACCTTC
>TRBJ1-1|TRBV19|NA|NA
CASRNLLGSEAFF
TGTGCCAGCCGAAATCTTTTAGGGAGTGAAGCTTTCTTT
>TRBJ1-2|TRBV20-1|TRBD1|NA
CSASRDRDSGYTF
TGCAGTGCTAGTAGGGACAGGGACTCTGGCTACACCTTC
>TRBJ2-7|TRBV5-8|TRBD1|NA
CASSYSYRDSGDEQYF
TGTGCCAGCAGCTACTCATACCGGGACAGCGGTGACGAGCAGTACTTC
>TRBJ1-6|TRBV28|NA|NA
CASTLPQANNSPLHF
TGTGCCAGCACTCTTCCACAGGCGAATAATTCACCCCTCCACTTT
>TRBJ1-6|TRBV3-1/TRBV3-2|NA|NA
CASSQSSSPLHF
TGTGCCAGCAGCCAGAGTAGTTCACCCCTCCACTTT
>TRBJ1-6|TRBV21-1|NA|NA
CASSKKSRQGAIFANSPLHF
TGTGCCAGCAGCAAAAAGTCGCGACAGGGGGCGATTTTTGCTAATTCACCCCTCCACTTT
>TRBJ2-3|TRBV9|TRBD2|NA
CASSGGLAGAAGGTQYF
TGTGCCAGCAGCGGGGGACTAGCGGGCGCTGCGGGCGGGACGCAGTATTTT
>TRBJ2-5|TRBV7-9|NA|once
CASSLALFGGETQYF
TGTGCCAGCAGCTTAGCGCTTTTTGGGGGGGAGACCCAGTACTTC
>TRBJ1-4|TRBV5-8|NA|NA
CASSLGSGANEKLFF
TGTGCCAGCAGCTTGGGTTCGGGAGCCAACGAAAAACTGTTTTTT
>TRBJ2-5|TRBV5-4|TRBD1|NA
CASSITGEETQYF
TGTGCCAGCAGCATTACAGGGGAGGAGACCCAGTACTTC
>TRBJ1-1|TRBV3-1/TRBV3-2|NA|NA
CASSATGNTEAFF
TGTGCCAGCAGCGCGACAGGGAACACTGAAGCTTTCTTT
>TRBJ1-5|TRBV28|NA|NA
CASADNRSNQPQHF
TGTGCCAGCGCCGACAACCGAAGCAATCAGCCCCAGCATTTT
>TRBJ2-7|TRBV30|NA|NA
CAWSPSSVEQYF
TGTGCCTGGAGTCCCTCTAGCGTCGAGCAGTACTTC
>TRBJ1-5|TRBV28|NA|NA
CASSRELSNQPQHF
TGTGCCAGCAGTCGAGAGCTTAGCAATCAGCCCCAGCATTTT
>TRBJ2-2|TRBV10-1|TRBD2|NA
CASSSRLAQGELFF
TGCGCCAGCAGCTCGAGACTAGCGCAGGGGGAGCTGTTTTTT
>TRBJ2-5|TRBV28|TRBD2|NA
CASRVLAGGKETQYF
TGTGCCAGCAGGGTGCTAGCGGGAGGGAAAGAGACCCAGTACTTC
>TRBJ1-1|TRBV7-9|NA|NA
CASSSPGATEAFF
TGTGCCAGCAGCTCCCCTGGGGCCACTGAAGCTTTCTTT
>TRBJ1-1|TRBV30|TRBD1|few
CAWSFLGQGGEAFF
TGTGCCTGGAGTTTCCTAGGACAGGGAGGTGAAGCTTTCTTT
>TRBJ1-1|TRBV10-3|NA|NA
CAIKGSGNTEAFF
TGTGCCATCAAGGGGTCGGGGAACACTGAAGCTTTCTTT
>TRBJ2-1|TRBV11-2|TRBD2|NA
CASSVTSGRLNEQFF
TGTGCCAGCAGCGTTACTAGCGGGAGGCTAAATGAGCAGTTCTTC
>TRBJ1-2|TRBV30|NA|NA
CAWSVGQNYGYTF
TGTGCCTGGAGTGTAGGACAAAACTATGGCTACACCTTC
>TRBJ1-5|TRBV5-8|NA|NA
CASSWGDRPNQPQHF
TGTGCCAGCAGCTGGGGTGACAGACCCAATCAGCCCCAGCATTTT
>TRBJ1-2|TRBV9|TRBD1|once
CASSAPGQDPHGYTF
TGTGCCAGCAGCGCTCCGGGACAGGACCCCCATGGCTACACCTTC
>TRBJ1-1|TRBV30|TRBD1|NA
CAWTGQGYMNTEAFF
TGTGCCTGGACAGGACAGGGGTACATGAACACTGAAGCTTTCTTT
>TRBJ1-1|TRBV5-1|TRBD1|NA
CASSLDRGWLNTEAFF
TGCGCCAGCAGCTTGGACAGGGGGTGGCTGAACACTGAAGCTTTCTTT
>TRBJ2-5|TRBV6-1|NA|NA
CASSEFAVRSGETQYF
TGTGCCAGCAGTGAATTCGCCGTTCGAAGCGGAGAGACCCAGTACTTC
>TRBJ2-7|TRBV9|TRBD2|NA
CASSPGGRFYEQYF
TGTGCCAGCAGCCCGGGCGGGAGGTTCTACGAGCAGTACTTC
>TRBJ2-3|TRBV20-1|NA|NA
CSASGGGDTDTQYF
TGCAGTGCTAGTGGGGGCGGGGACACAGATACGCAGTATTTT
>TRBJ2-1|TRBV10-3|NA|NA
CAISEAWDNSYNEQFF
TGTGCCATCAGTGAGGCTTGGGACAACTCCTACAATGAGCAGTTCTTC
>TRBJ1-1|TRBV5-5|NA|NA
CASSLLRGEAFF
TGTGCCAGCAGCTTGTTAAGGGGGGAAGCTTTCTTT